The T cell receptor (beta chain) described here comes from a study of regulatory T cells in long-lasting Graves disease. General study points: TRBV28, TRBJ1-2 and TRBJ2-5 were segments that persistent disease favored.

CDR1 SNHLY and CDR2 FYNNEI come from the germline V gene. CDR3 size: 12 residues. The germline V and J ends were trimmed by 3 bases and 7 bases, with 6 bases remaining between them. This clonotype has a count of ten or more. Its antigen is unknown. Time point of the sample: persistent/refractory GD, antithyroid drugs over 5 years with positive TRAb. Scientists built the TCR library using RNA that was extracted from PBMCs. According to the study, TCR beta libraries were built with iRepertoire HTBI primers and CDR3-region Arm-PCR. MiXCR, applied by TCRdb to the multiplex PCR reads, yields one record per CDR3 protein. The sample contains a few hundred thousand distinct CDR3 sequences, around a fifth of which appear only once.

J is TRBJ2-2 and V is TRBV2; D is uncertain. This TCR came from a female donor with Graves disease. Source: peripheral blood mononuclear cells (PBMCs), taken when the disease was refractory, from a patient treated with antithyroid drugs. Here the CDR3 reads CASSDGLGELFF. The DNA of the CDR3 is TGTGCCAGCAGTGATGGTCTCGGGGAGCTGTTTTTT.